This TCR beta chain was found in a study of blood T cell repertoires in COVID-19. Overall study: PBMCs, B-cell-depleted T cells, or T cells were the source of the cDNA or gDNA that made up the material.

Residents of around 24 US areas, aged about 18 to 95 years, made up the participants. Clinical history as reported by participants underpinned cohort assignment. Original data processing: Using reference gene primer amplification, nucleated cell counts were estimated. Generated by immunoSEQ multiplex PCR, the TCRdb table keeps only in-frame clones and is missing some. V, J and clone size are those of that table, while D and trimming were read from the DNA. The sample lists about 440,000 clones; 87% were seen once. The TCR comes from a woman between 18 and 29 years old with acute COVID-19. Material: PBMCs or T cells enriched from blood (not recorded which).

The CDR3 protein is CASSPRQETEAFF. For the CDR3, the DNA is TGTGCCAGTAGCCCGAGACAGGAAACTGAAGCTTTCTTT. The chain has TRBV19 and TRBJ1-1; TRBD1 might be the D (6 bases). Trimming took 6 bases from V and 5 from J, leaving 13 bases between them. Looked up from germline, CDR1 is LNHDA and CDR2 is SQIVND (reference sequence). The CDR3 contains 13 residues.